This TCR beta chain was observed in a study of shared clonotypes between healthy human individuals. Study outcomes and limitations: Some naive CD4 clonotypes, 4% to 6%, turned up in common across several donors.

Over several immunoSEQ plates, each subset's genomic DNA was distributed in even portions. Some clones are missing from TCRdb's copy, which holds only in-frame ones; the method was immunoSEQ multiplex PCR. There are some 2,500,000 clones in the sample; roughly 92% occur only once, and 0.37% lies in the top ten. CDR3 size: 14 residues. Trimming pared 5 bases from V and 0 bases from J, leaving 10 bases between. Germline assignment: CDR1 SNHLY and CDR2 FYNNEI. This clone was detected only a few times. Its target is unknown. V gene TRBV2 combines with J gene TRBJ1-1; tentative D call: TRBD1 (5 bases). This receptor was obtained from a man between 18 and 35 years old in good health. Some clones in this sample may be carry-over from other donors' samples. Sequenced input: naive CD4+ T cells from PBMCs. Subset reported: CD45RA+ positively selected. CDR3 residues: CASSPQGMNTEAFF. CDR3 bases: TGTGCCAGCAGTCCGCAGGGCATGAACACTGAAGCTTTCTTT.